Below, 18 T cell receptor beta chains from the same sample are listed, as sequenced in a study of T cell responses to AZD1222 COVID-19 vaccine. Profiling relied on immunoSEQ multiplex PCR, and the TCRdb table lists in-frame clones only, not all of them. The table includes roughly 170,000 clones, approximately 90% detected once. This sample comprised peripheral blood, obtained on day 0 of AZD1222 vaccination. The source of these receptors is an adult in good health.

The rearrangement joins TRBV11-2 to TRBJ1-4, with 7 bases fitting TRBD1. Germline-derived CDR1 and CDR2 are SGHAT and FQNNGV. This CDR3 has 15 residues. J was trimmed by 2 bases and V by 5 bases; bases with no gene match: 5. CDR3 DNA: TGTGCCAGCAGCCCGAGGGGGCTTACTAATGAAAAACTGTTTTTT. Amino acid sequence: CASSPRGLTNEKLFF.

This chain joins TRBV19 and TRBJ2-7; 9 positions agree with TRBD1. The CDR3 extends over 15 amino acids. Germline trimming cut 1 base from V and 3 bases from J; bases unmatched to any gene: 4. Per germline, CDR1 LNHDA and CDR2 SQIVND (reference sequence). The DNA for the CDR3 is TGTGCCAGTAGTATAGCGGGACAGGGTTTCTACGAGCAGTACTTC. Translation gives CASSIAGQGFYEQYF.

The genes are TRBV9 and TRBJ2-1, with 11 bases fitting TRBD2. The length of the CDR3 is 16 residues. The ends lost 2 bases at V and 1 base at J; junction bases unmatched: 2. The germline gives CDR1 SGDLS, CDR2 YYNGEE. The CDR3 reads CASSVSGGASYNEQFF. The DNA for the CDR3 is TGTGCCAGCAGCGTTAGCGGGGGGGCATCCTACAATGAGCAGTTCTTC.

The chain links TRBV5-1 to TRBJ2-5; TRBD2 aligns across 9 bases. V shed 3 bases, J shed 8 bases, and the junction held 8 bases outside the gene matches. CDR1 is SGHRS, CDR2 YFSETQ, per germline. The CDR3 contains 14 residues. The CDR3 is CASSSTSGYDTQYF. Written as DNA, the CDR3 is TGCGCCAGCAGCTCGACTAGCGGATATGATACCCAGTACTTC.

CDR3 in DNA: TGTGCCAGCAGTGAAGCGGGAGAGCAGTACTTC. It translates to CASSEAGEQYF. J is TRBJ2-7 and V is TRBV6-1; D is uncertain. Germline assignment: CDR1 MNHNS and CDR2 SASEGT. Trimming pared 0 bases from V and 7 bases from J, leaving 4 bases between. The CDR3 consists of 11 residues.

This chain connects TRBV9 to TRBJ2-1; D perhaps matches TRBD1 (6 bases). The CDR3 totals 13 residues. V gave up 0 bases and J gave up 8 bases, with 9 bases separating them. Germline loops: CDR1 SGDLS, CDR2 YYNGEE. CDR3 protein: CASSVEQGYEQFF. CDR3 DNA sequence: TGTGCCAGCAGCGTAGAACAGGGTTATGAGCAGTTCTTC.

V is TRBV6-5 and J is TRBJ2-1; tentatively, D is TRBD2 (7 bases). V lost 0 bases and J 12 bases, leaving 12 bases between the germline ends. The CDR3 loop spans 13 amino acids. Germline CDR1 MNHEY, CDR2 SVGAGI. Here the CDR3 reads CASSYSGGPGQFF. The CDR3 DNA is TGTGCCAGCAGTTACTCCGGGGGGCCAGGGCAGTTCTTC.

V is TRBV6-5 and J is TRBJ1-1; TRBD1 is a possible D gene (6 bases). CDR1 MNHEY and CDR2 SVGAGI come from the germline V gene. V was trimmed by 8 bases and J by 1 base, leaving 17 bases between them. The CDR3 spans 15 residues. In DNA, the CDR3 is TGTGCCAGCCGGGAAACAACAGGGCGGAACACTGAAGCTTTCTTT. Its translation: CASRETTGRNTEAFF.

The sample holds one count of this clone. The chain combines TRBV6-5 with TRBJ2-2; no firm D call. Looked up from germline, CDR1 is MNHEY and CDR2 is SVGAGI. The CDR3 loop spans 13 amino acids. V was shortened by 6 bases and J by 1 base, with 6 bases between the two germline ends. Here the CDR3 reads CASRGWNTGELFF. The DNA of the CDR3 is TGTGCCAGCAGAGGCTGGAACACCGGGGAGCTGTTTTTT.

This clone was counted between two and nine times. This chain uses TRBV7-9 with TRBJ2-7; 7 bases are a match to TRBD2. V shed 5 bases and J 3 bases; nucleotides not matched to a gene: 10. CDR1 and CDR2 (germline): SEHNR, FQNEAQ (reference sequence). The length of the CDR3 is 15 residues. CDR3 protein: CASSPREGRVYEQYF. The DNA of the CDR3 is TGTGCCAGCAGCCCCAGGGAGGGGAGGGTCTACGAGCAGTACTTC.

This clone was found once. This sequence joins TRBV27 and TRBJ1-2; 7 nucleotides match TRBD1. V lost 5 bases and J lost 4; bases outside the gene matches: 7. The CDR3 consists of 14 residues. Germline values: CDR1 MNHEY, CDR2 SMNVEV (reference sequence). The CDR3 spells CASSPDRTVYGYTF. The CDR3 DNA reads as TGTGCCAGCAGTCCGGACAGGACCGTCTATGGCTACACCTTC.

Comment on this clone: A much larger clonotype is one base distant, so this may be a read error. The gene calls are TRBV12-3 or TRBV12-4 and TRBJ1-1, with 9 nucleotides matching TRBD1. With V trimmed by 6 bases and J by 5 bases, 4 bases remained unmatched. The CDR3 loop spans 13 amino acids. CDR3 nucleotides: TGTGCCAGCAGCCTACAGGGGGCGACTGAAGCTTTCTTT. Translated: CASSLQGATEAFF.

This clone was detected once. This chain connects TRBV6-2 or TRBV6-3 to TRBJ2-1; D gene uncertain. This CDR3 contains 13 residues. Germline V gene lookup returns CDR1 MNHEY and CDR2 SVGEGT. V gave up 2 bases and J gave up 9 bases, with 11 bases separating them. CDR3 residues: CASSYLGFGEQFF. CDR3 DNA: TGTGCCAGCAGTTACCTGGGCTTCGGTGAGCAGTTCTTC.

Here the CDR3 DNA reads TGCGCCAGCAGCTTCCAAGGCGGAGCGGGGGCCCCGCGGGATACGCAGTATTTT. Translated, it gives CASSFQGGAGAPRDTQYF. The V and J genes are TRBV4-1 and TRBJ2-3; 8 bases agree with TRBD2. The germline V gene has CDR1 MGHRA and CDR2 YSYEKL. The CDR3 contains 18 residues. Trimming at V came to 5 bases and at J to 6 bases, leaving 19 bases not matched to a gene.

The V and J genes are TRBV9 and TRBJ2-7; D is ambiguous. V was pared by 0 bases and J by 4 bases, with 11 bases between. In germline, CDR1 is SGDLS, CDR2 YYNGEE. CDR3 length: 14 amino acids. For the CDR3, the DNA is TGTGCCAGCAGCGTAGCTGGTCGTAATTACGAGCAGTACTTC. This translates into CASSVAGRNYEQYF.

This sequence joins TRBV7-8 and TRBJ1-1; no reliable D call. CDR1 SGHVS and CDR2 FQNEAQ come from the germline V gene. The CDR3 is made up of 12 amino acids. Trimming left V 2 bases short and J 8 bases short, with 9 bases between. The CDR3 sequence is CASSLSAPEAFF. CDR3 DNA sequence: TGTGCCAGCAGCTTATCGGCTCCCGAAGCTTTCTTT.

V gene TRBV6-2 or TRBV6-3 combines with J gene TRBJ1-4; D may be TRBD1 (5 bases). This CDR3 has 19 residues. The germline V gene has CDR1 MNHEY and CDR2 SVGEGT. Trimming removed 0 bases at V and 5 bases at J, with 22 bases between. The CDR3 sequence: CASSYSTRSSTEQNEKLFF. In DNA form, the CDR3 reads TGTGCCAGCAGTTACTCGACTCGCTCGTCGACAGAACAAAATGAAAAACTGTTTTTT.

The chain recombines TRBV11-2 with TRBJ2-3; 10 bases align to TRBD1. In germline, CDR1 is SGHAT, CDR2 FQNNGV. CDR3 length equals 15 residues. Trimming removed 5 bases from V and 1 base from J; junction bases left unmatched: 3. The CDR3 sequence: CASSPGTGGTDTQYF. DNA of the CDR3: TGTGCCAGCAGCCCCGGGACAGGGGGCACAGATACGCAGTATTTT.